The rows below give T cell receptor beta chains drawn from one sample of a study of T-cell reconstitution after alpha-beta-depleted transplantation in children. TCRdb redid the calling of the PCR reads with MiXCR, one entry per CDR3 protein. The sample carries some 400,000 distinct CDR3 sequences, just over 20% recorded once. The material sequenced was PBMCs from the stem cell graft donor, taken from the stem cell graft. Receptors originate from a human donor who donated a stem cell graft to a child with acute myeloid leukemia. Each CDR3 is given with its conserved first and last residue. Each record gives: J gene, V gene, clone size, CDR3 protein. The size of a clone is reported for some rows only, either as once, few or many, or as a class for expanded clones.

TRBJ2-1,TRBV4-3,few,CASSQDRGGSSYNEQFF
TRBJ2-7,TRBV28,-,CASSLSGPATYEQYF
TRBJ2-5,TRBV15,many,CATSRDLNQETQYF
TRBJ1-1,TRBV29-1,-,CSVEDRDSQNTEAFF
TRBJ2-5,TRBV24-1,-,CATSDLQGKETQYF
TRBJ1-6,TRBV7-2,few,CASSLDQVSPLHF
TRBJ2-3,TRBV20-1,-,CSARDPGFGGGRQEDTQYF
TRBJ2-7,TRBV6-5,-,CASIQRGGTTPYEQYF
TRBJ2-5,TRBV12-3/TRBV12-4,-,CASSFAIEREESGETQYF
TRBJ2-3,TRBV24-1,many,CATSDLGQSDTQYF
TRBJ2-2,TRBV4-2,-,CASSLLGELFF
TRBJ2-1,TRBV2,-,CASTRDSTTSNEQFF
TRBJ2-1,TRBV11-2,-,CASSLVQGAKGSGRLYNEQFF
TRBJ1-5,TRBV5-1,-,CASSLVPNQPQHF
TRBJ2-2,TRBV29-1,few,CSVGPGLAGVSDTGELFF
TRBJ1-3,TRBV12-3/TRBV12-4,-,CASSWRLGNTIYF
TRBJ1-1,TRBV20-1,-,CSARGGQGNTEAFF
TRBJ2-7,TRBV20-1,many,CSAGGLAGERGSYEQYF
TRBJ2-6,TRBV5-6,-,CASTRPGQGLSGANVLTF
TRBJ2-1,TRBV5-1,many,CASSQDRALYNEQFF
TRBJ2-5,TRBV20-1,few,CSARDTKTQYF
TRBJ2-1,TRBV7-9,few,CASSLVGRTSGYNEQFF
TRBJ2-1,TRBV29-1,few,CSVETGAHEQFF
TRBJ2-3,TRBV5-4,-,CASSLQLKQSTDTQYF
TRBJ2-3,TRBV20-1,-,CSARVSGRDTDTQYF
TRBJ2-2,TRBV7-2,few,CASRTGGFGELFF
TRBJ1-2,TRBV4-2,-,CASSREAEANYGYTF
TRBJ2-1,TRBV6-2/TRBV6-3,-,CASSYVGSNEQFF
TRBJ2-7,TRBV4-3,many,CASSLREDSYEQYF
TRBJ2-5,TRBV12-3/TRBV12-4,-,CASTGRTGRGETQYF
TRBJ2-7,TRBV20-1,few,CSTRNGAGGYEQYF
TRBJ2-5,TRBV2,-,CASSAGSGRGGETQYF
TRBJ2-4,TRBV5-1,-,CASSLGLRGIQYF
TRBJ2-7,TRBV29-1,many,CSVLAGNPSYEQYF
TRBJ2-3,TRBV6-5,-,CASSYSGASGSGDTQYF
TRBJ2-3,TRBV5-1,-,CASSLVGTTDTQYF
TRBJ1-4,TRBV12-3/TRBV12-4,few,CASRILGDNEKLFF
TRBJ2-6,TRBV7-8,-,CASSLVTGGPALLANVLTF
TRBJ2-7,TRBV7-2,-,CASSSRTSYCEQYF
TRBJ2-3,TRBV10-3,few,CAISDSGSGRAKDTQYF
TRBJ2-1,TRBV28,-,CASSLYPRGVSFDEQFF
TRBJ1-4,TRBV3-1,-,CASSQSVLEKLFF
TRBJ2-6,TRBV4-2,-,CASSQGPAASGANVLTF
TRBJ2-3,TRBV12-3/TRBV12-4,few,CASSPGTFLSTDTQYF
TRBJ2-1,TRBV5-1,-,CASSLGERAYNEQFF
TRBJ2-2,TRBV5-1,many,CASSADGGTGELFF
TRBJ2-1,TRBV2,-,CASSSQEGNEQFF